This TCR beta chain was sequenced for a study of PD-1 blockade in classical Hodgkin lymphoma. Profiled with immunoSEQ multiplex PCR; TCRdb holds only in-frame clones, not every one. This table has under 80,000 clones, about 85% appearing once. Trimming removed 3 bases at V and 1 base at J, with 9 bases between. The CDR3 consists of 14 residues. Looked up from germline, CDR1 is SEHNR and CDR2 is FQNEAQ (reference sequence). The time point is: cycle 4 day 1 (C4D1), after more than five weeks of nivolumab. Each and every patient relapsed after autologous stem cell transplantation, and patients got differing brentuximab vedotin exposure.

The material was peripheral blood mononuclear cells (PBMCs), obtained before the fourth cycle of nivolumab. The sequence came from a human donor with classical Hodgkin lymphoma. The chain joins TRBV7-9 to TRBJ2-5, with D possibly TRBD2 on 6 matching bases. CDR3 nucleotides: TGTGCCAGCAGCTTTGGGGGACTCCAAGAGACCCAGTACTTC. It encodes CASSFGGLQETQYF. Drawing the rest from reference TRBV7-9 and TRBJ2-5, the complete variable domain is DTGVSQNPRHKITKRGQNVTFRCDPISEHNRLYWYRQTLGQGPEFLTYFQNEAQLEKSRLLSDRFSAERPKGSFSTLEIQRTEQGDSAMYLCASSFGGLQETQYFGPGTRLLVL.